This T cell receptor beta chain was captured in a study of cytomegalovirus exposure and HLA in healthy donors (dated by TCRdb to 2016 to 2017). Turning to the overall study: An earlier analysis of several hundred of the donors reported approximately 270 Gb of sequence data and some 100 million unique TCR beta sequences from some 180 million T cells. Approximately 310 gigabases of sequencing data and tens of millions of unique TCR sequences made up an early release that covered over 550 HLA-typed donors. Of the approximately 400 genotyped donors, 65% to 90% were placed in the genetic ancestry cluster associated with self-reported Caucasian donors. The study aimed to test whether signatures of past pathogen exposure could be identified by cataloging public T cell receptors. The study profiled the T cell repertoires of under 700 subjects by immunosequencing and related them to cytomegalovirus serostatus. Along with the approximately 620-subject first cohort, a separate validation cohort of over 90 different subjects was used. High-throughput TCR immunosequencing, statistical association of individual TCRs with disease status, and machine learning were combined to predict cytomegalovirus infection status. A later analysis re-examined previously published TCR beta repertoires from about 700 donors and added high-resolution HLA genotyping to investigate patterns of TCR occurrence. In the later analysis, no new phenotypic data were used to find candidate immune exposures; instead, reliance was placed on TCR beta sequences and their occurrence across donors. An earlier analysis of 500 to 650 of the donors applied high-throughput TCR beta sequencing to assess whether each TCR beta V gene segment acted as functional or pseudogenic. Donor age, sex, ethnicity and CMV serostatus were collected together with the repertoire data. Genome-wide SNP genotypes for about 65% of the 666 donors were used in a later genetic analysis, which treated that subset as a discovery cohort. Every discovery cohort repertoire had been produced on one sequencing platform. Class I and class II HLA loci were covered by the typing at four-digit resolution. Typing coverage differed by locus: A, B, C, DRB1 and DQB1 were typed in roughly 629-630 donors, DQA1 in about 550, DPA1 in 606, and DPB1 in approximately 450. Roughly 5 DR-DQ haplotypes were handled as single units for association and clustering because linkage in the cohort was strong. On average, around 240,000 unique TCR beta nucleotide sequences were sequenced per donor among a few hundred genotyped donors of the cohort, with roughly 18% of those sequences being non-productive.

The library came from the immunoSEQ multiplex PCR assay. The multiplex PCR relied on a mix of 60 forward primers for TCR Vbeta segments and 13 reverse primers for TCR Jbeta segments. The CDR3 region of rearranged TCR beta genes was amplified from genomic DNA with a multiplex PCR assay. Amplified TCR beta libraries were sequenced as 87-base-pair reads on the Illumina HiSeq System. The authors processed their data as follows. A later analysis tallied 75 million to 95 million unique TCR beta chains across the 660 or so repertoires, and about 10 million of those chains were shared by two or more donors. Raw reads were error-corrected and collapsed into unique sequences with a nearest-neighbor algorithm that merged closely related sequences to remove PCR and sequencing errors. V, D and J gene segments were assigned by aligning CDR3 sequences to IMGT reference sequences. For a sequence to be retained, at least a six-nucleotide match to both a V gene segment and a J gene segment was required. Rearrangements were called productive when the CDR3 lacked stop codons and stayed in frame with V and J; all others were non-productive. CDR3 was defined according to IMGT convention as the region running from the second conserved V-encoded cysteine to the conserved J-encoded phenylalanine. In an earlier analysis of roughly 610 of the donors, sequences lacking an unambiguous match to a single V gene segment were excluded. In an earlier analysis of around 600 of the donors, V segments were called functional above 56.7% productive rearrangements and were called segregating when the between-donor standard deviation exceeded 5%. To diagnose cytomegalovirus status from the catalog of TCR beta chain sequences, a statistical classification framework was built. In a later analysis, TCR nucleotide sequences were compared against IMGT/GENE-DB human TR gene sequences so that V and J genes could be assigned. A later analysis assigned CDR3 sequences and most-parsimonious VDJ recombination scenarios with the TCRdist pipeline. A later analysis defined each TCR beta chain by its CDR3 amino acid sequence plus V-gene family, and excluded reads lacking a unique V-gene family. As a way to deal with suspected cross-contamination and a sequencing artifact, a later analysis dropped hundreds of nucleotide sequences that were highly shared and had low generation probability. A later analysis calculated a clonal expansion index for each public chain from normalized within-repertoire ranks of inferred template counts. In a later analysis, generation probabilities were computed with a VDJ recombination model fitted to out-of-frame rearrangements, and the resulting probabilities were checked against IGoR. A later analysis scored TCR-TCR, TCR-HLA and TCR-CMV co-occurrence with hypergeometric tests, applying a repertoire-size bias correction to TCR pairs. A later analysis estimated false discovery rates by permuting HLA or CMV assignments 20 times. In a later analysis, co-occurring TCRs were grouped with DBSCAN, and TCRdist sequence similarity was added when clustering was performed within HLA-allele-positive subsets. For co-occurrence clustering, repertoires with fewer than 30,000 or more than 120,000 public chains were excluded, along with five repertoires with anomalous nucleotide sharing. What TCRdb holds here is the immuneACCESS table cut down to in-frame rearrangements. Part of the clones is not present; checked against another copy, under half of the missing clones reflect an unresolved V gene, and the others are unexplained. Clone size and V and J calls were adopted from that table, with D and trimming inferred from the DNA. The sample's table lists a count of around 140,000 clones. The ten largest clones capture 2.2% of the sample.

The full study reports these points: The study gave a list of 150 to 200 TCR beta chains associated with cytomegalovirus. Because some donors lacked HLA typing at each locus, the association tests relied only on the typed subset. Assigning TCR associations to individual alleles was difficult when HLA alleles, especially DR and DQ, strongly co-occurred. The authors suggested that the approach could potentially be extended to other disease states and immunological phenotypes. An earlier analysis of 587 of the donors showed that most TCR beta V segments appeared in productive rearrangements either about 87% or about 30% of the time, which broadly matched IMGT annotations. Some IMGT-functional V segments, including TRBV6-2 and TRBV6-3, could not be told apart with the 87-base-pair reads, so those segments were excluded. In a later analysis, the rate of TCR association differed among HLA loci, with DRB1 alleles having the most associated TCRs and HLA-C alleles having the fewest. In a later genetic analysis, a missense DCLRE1C variant was associated with V-gene and J-gene trimming of TCR beta chains, and the association was replicated in an independent cohort. A later analysis associated roughly 17,000 TCR beta sequences with specific HLA alleles at a false discovery rate of 0.05. In vitro tests confirmed that a few of the cytomegalovirus-associated TCR beta chains recognize cytomegalovirus antigens. In both the original and validation cohorts, the classifier was reported to diagnose cytomegalovirus status with high specificity and sensitivity. In this cohort, only TCR beta chains were sequenced, and detectable features were limited by the absence of alpha or paired-chain data. In a later analysis, HLA-associated TCR beta chains were found to be more clonally expanded and to have lower generation probabilities than equally common non-associated chains. Roughly uniform sequencing depth across donors was assumed in presence/absence analyses, although this assumption may not hold. According to a later analysis, parvovirus B19, influenza, CMV and Epstein-Barr virus appeared linked to several top co-occurrence clusters. The sequencing pipeline was judged likely to have produced a cluster of highly shared sequence variants as a technical artifact. Most TCR sequences were observed very rarely across donors, whereas some public TCRs were present in many individuals. Linkage disequilibrium might explain the correlated functional status among segregating V segments, but an unknown experimental factor could not be excluded. According to a later genetic analysis, donors in an Asian-associated ancestry cluster had fewer N-insertions in productive TCRs than the approximately 630-donor mean. In a later analysis, most CMV-associated TCR beta chains were found to appear HLA-restricted, with HLA associations seemingly driven largely by CMV exposure. Because counts were too low, roughly 18 rarely observed V segments, including chromosome 9 orphons, were left out of the earlier analysis of approximately 500 of the donors. For the cohort, immune exposure information was limited to CMV serostatus. A further reported finding was that TCR beta sequences accurately predicted the HLA-A and HLA-B alleles for most subjects in the first cohort.

About this clone: No antigen is known for it.

In total, roughly 670 healthy bone marrow donors made up the cohort. At the time of sampling, every cohort member was nominally healthy, though immune exposures that went unrecorded were likely present. The donor was CMV seronegative and was included in the group of 352 seronegative cohort members. A peripheral blood sample was provided by each donor, and peripheral blood mononuclear cells were used for TCR beta sequencing. The Qiagen DNeasy Blood Extraction Kit was used to extract genomic DNA from the blood cell samples. The CDR3 spans 16 residues, from the cysteine through the phenylalanine. Only the CDR3 DNA is retained, 48 bases long and in frame from the first base. At the junction V is shortened by 0 bases and J by 1 base, with 7 bases in between. CDR1 and CDR2 are read off the germline V gene as MNHNS and SASEGT.

This TCR came from a woman aged 18-30 years in good health and CMV-seronegative. This chain joins TRBV6-1 to TRBJ2-6, and perhaps TRBD1 as D gene, on 5 matching bases. Sequencing was done on a sample of PBMCs. The CDR3 region reads CASSEAQGSGANVLTF. The DNA reads TGTGCCAGCAGTGAAGCGCAGGGATCTGGGGCCAACGTCCTGACTTTC.